This T cell receptor beta chain appears in the sequencing data of a study of cytomegalovirus exposure and HLA in healthy donors. On this clone itself: The antigen is unknown.

Points from the study as a whole: As a later analysis showed, a missense DCLRE1C variant was linked to trimming of TCR beta V- and J-genes. Analyses of presence/absence relied on an assumption of roughly uniform sequencing depth across donors.

The CDR3 sequence is 14 residues long. V was pared by 6 bases and J by 0 bases, with 3 bases of the junction left unmatched. Germline values: CDR1 MNHEY, CDR2 SMNVEV (reference sequence). 60 Vbeta and 13 Jbeta primers were used in PCR. Authors' analysis steps: Later reanalysis found approximately 80 million unique TCR beta chains, 10 million to 14 million of them shared. Clones were sequenced by immunoSEQ multiplex PCR, and TCRdb holds only the in-frame ones, with some missing. D and trimming come from the DNA, and the V and J calls and clone size come from that table. This table has some 56,000 clones, 70% to 85% appearing once.

This chain uses TRBV27 with TRBJ2-7; 9 bases line up with TRBD1. The specimen was PBMCs. This receptor was obtained from a man aged 50 to 59 in good health and CMV-seronegative. The CDR3 region is CASRRDRASYEQYF. Here the CDR3 DNA reads TGTGCCAGCAGAAGGGACAGGGCCTCCTACGAGCAGTACTTC.